The 21 T cell receptor beta chains below all came from one sample that was sequenced in a study of T cell clonality in common variable immunodeficiency. Profiled with immunoSEQ multiplex PCR; TCRdb holds only in-frame clones, not every one. The sample yields some 44,000 clones, without any singletons. The specimen was peripheral blood mononuclear cells. These receptors were taken from a person aged 18-70 years in good health.

As for this clone: With the read ending 3 residues before the CDR3 end, the germline J gene is used to fill in that end. The rearrangement joins TRBV7-2 to TRBJ2-1, with TRBD2 matching over 10 bases. The CDR3 spans 15 residues. CDR1 is SGHTA and CDR2 is FQGNSA in the germline V gene. V shed 4 bases, J shed 3 bases, and the junction held 3 bases outside the gene matches. The CDR3 bases that were read are TGTGCCAGCAGCTCAGCGGGGGGGGTCTACAATGAG. As protein: CASSSAGGVYNE. The whole CDR3 protein is CASSSAGGVYNEQFF.

This clone was seen many times. The read terminates 3 residues before the CDR3 end, so the remaining end is supplied by the germline J gene. The gene calls are TRBV2 and TRBJ1-1; TRBD1 agrees at 9 bases. J was trimmed by 2 bases and V by 6 bases; bases with no gene match: 16. The CDR3 is 18 amino acids. Per germline, CDR1 SNHLY and CDR2 FYNNEI. The sequenced CDR3 bases are TGTGCCAGCAGCAGGTATCGGACAGGGGCGGGGAGTAACACTGAA. It yields the protein CASSRYRTGAGSNTE. The whole CDR3 protein is CASSRYRTGAGSNTEAFF. Complete variable domain (other parts from reference TRBV2 and TRBJ1-1): EPEVTQTPSHQVTQMGQEVILRCVPISNHLYFYWYRQILGQKVEFLVSFYNNEISEKSEIFDDQFSVERPDGSNFTLKIRSTKLEDSAMYFCASSRYRTGAGSNTEAFFGQGTRLTVV.

In its sample, this clone was seen many times. The CDR3 goes on 3 residues after the read ends, and that part is filled in from the germline J gene. The V gene is TRBV20-1, the J gene TRBJ2-5, with D possibly TRBD1 on 5 matching bases. V was clipped by 2 bases and J by 1 base, with 14 bases between them. This CDR3 has 15 amino acids. The germline gives CDR1 DFQATT, CDR2 SNEGSKA (reference sequence). CDR3 sequence reads: CSARPGRASQETQYF. CDR3 DNA (partial): TGCAGTGCTAGACCCGGCAGGGCATCCCAAGAGACC.

This clone occurred many times. The sequenced fragment ends 3 residues before the CDR3 boundary, so the rest is inferred from the germline J gene. The chain is built from TRBV7-9 and TRBJ1-1; D uncertain. CDR3 length: 14 amino acids. CDR1 is SEHNR, CDR2 FQNEAQ, per germline (reference sequence). V dropped 5 bases and J dropped 1 base, with 11 bases sitting between them. CDR3 sequence reads: CASSLTSGNTEAFF. CDR3 DNA, as far as it was read: TGTGCCAGCAGCCTTACTTCAGGGAACACTGAA.

This clone was counted many times. The read is 3 residues too short to cover the CDR3 end, so that end is filled in from the germline J gene. The chain recombines TRBV6-1 with TRBJ2-7, with D possibly TRBD1 on 6 matching bases. This CDR3 contains 17 residues. Trimming removed 2 bases at V and 6 bases at J, with 23 bases between. Germline V gene sequence: CDR1 MNHNS, CDR2 SASEGT. The sequenced part of the CDR3 DNA is TGTGCCAGCAGTGAAACTGTGGGGGCCAGGGGCCGTTTCGAG. The encoded protein is CASSETVGARGRFE. The entire CDR3 protein reads CASSETVGARGRFEQYF.

There are many counts of this clone. The read halts 3 residues ahead of the CDR3 end, with the missing end drawn from the germline J gene. The rearrangement links TRBV15 to TRBJ2-1; TRBD1 matches 7 bases. CDR1 and CDR2 from the germline V gene are LNHNV and YYDKDF (reference sequence). The ends lost 0 bases at V and 8 bases at J; junction bases unmatched: 10. The length of the CDR3 is 16 residues. The CDR3 is CATSRDPGTATDEQFF. The CDR3 bases that were read are TGTGCCACCAGCAGAGATCCCGGGACAGCTACGGATGAG.

This clone was counted ten times or more. The read falls 3 residues short of the CDR3 end, and the missing part is taken from the germline J gene. The chain has TRBV12-3 or TRBV12-4 and TRBJ1-5; 8 bases map to TRBD1. The CDR3 is 16 amino acids. Germline trimming cut 5 bases from V and 1 base from J; bases unmatched to any gene: 7. CDR3 DNA, as far as it was read: TGTGCCAGCAGTCCGCTCGGACAGGGCAGCAATCAGCCC. Its translation: CASSPLGQGSNQP. The whole CDR3 is CASSPLGQGSNQPQHF.

This clone came up many times. The DNA ends 3 residues before the CDR3 does, and the rest of the CDR3 is filled in from the germline J gene. V usage is TRBV18 and J usage is TRBJ2-7; D may be TRBD1 (6 bases). Trimming removed 0 bases at V and 0 bases at J, with 12 bases between. The CDR3 is made up of 16 amino acids. Germline V gene data show CDR1 as KGHSH and CDR2 as LQKENI. CDR3 bases read: TGTGCCAGCTCACCACCGGGACACCTGAGCTCCTACGAG. Translated: CASSPPGHLSSYE. The CDR3, in full, reads CASSPPGHLSSYEQYF.

This clone was observed many times. The sequenced fragment ends 3 residues before the CDR3 boundary, so the rest is inferred from the germline J gene. This chain uses TRBV10-3 with TRBJ1-4; TRBD1 agrees at 8 bases. With V trimmed by 4 bases and J by 7 bases, 8 bases remained unmatched. The length of the CDR3 is 15 residues. Germline CDR1 ENHRY, CDR2 SYGVKD. CDR3 region: CAISGTTGAGEKLFF. The covered CDR3 bases are TGTGCCATCAGTGGTACGACAGGGGCTGGTGAAAAA.

This clone was picked up many times. The CDR3 loop reads CASSVSRQEGNTEAFF. The CDR3 DNA, read in part, is TGTGCCAGCAGTGTTTCGAGACAGGAAGGGAACACTGAA. The genes are TRBV2 and TRBJ1-1, with a possible D match to TRBD1 (6 bases). The read halts 3 residues ahead of the CDR3 end, with the missing end drawn from the germline J gene. The germline V gene has CDR1 SNHLY and CDR2 FYNNEI. This CDR3 contains 16 residues. The germline V and J ends were trimmed by 4 bases and 1 base, with 16 bases remaining between them.

The table lists this clone with a few counts. From the germline J gene comes the end of the CDR3, since the read stops 3 residues before it. The chain recombines TRBV10-2 with TRBJ1-1, with 9 bases identical to TRBD1. CDR3 size: 14 residues. The V and J ends lost 6 bases and 1 base, in that order; junction bases with no gene match: 3. In germline, CDR1 is WSHSY, CDR2 SAAADI. CDR3 in amino acids: CASRVQGANTEAFF. The sequenced CDR3 bases are TGCGCCAGCAGGGTACAGGGGGCGAACACTGAA.

At least ten counts were recorded for this clone. The read gets to within 3 residues of the CDR3 end, and the germline J gene fills in the rest. This chain links TRBV18 with TRBJ2-3; TRBD1 aligns across 8 bases. The CDR3 is made up of 15 amino acids. Germline assignment: CDR1 KGHSH and CDR2 LQKENI. The junction had 9 bases not matched to a gene; V was cut back by 9 bases and J by 1 base. The sequenced part of the CDR3 DNA is TGTGCCAGTCTTCTTGACAGGGGAGGCACAGATACG. Residues: CASLLDRGGTDT. The full-length CDR3 reads as CASLLDRGGTDTQYF.

This clone was detected a few times. Read data end 3 residues before the CDR3 end; the end is taken from the germline J gene. The chain couples TRBV7-2 to TRBJ1-2, with D possibly being TRBD1 (5 bases). This CDR3 is 14 amino acids long. V lost 5 bases to trimming and J lost 0 bases, with 10 bases between them. The germline gives CDR1 SGHTA, CDR2 FQGNSA. The CDR3 spells CASSHRDSNYGYTF. The sequenced part of the CDR3 DNA is TGTGCCAGCAGCCACCGGGACTCTAACTATGGC. The full variable domain, its missing parts supplied by reference TRBV7-2 and TRBJ1-2, is GAGVSQSPSNKVTEKGKDVELRCDPISGHTALYWYRQSLGQGLEFLIYFQGNSAPDKSGLPSDRFSAERTGGSVSTLTIQRTQQEDSAVYLCASSHRDSNYGYTFGSGTRLTVV.

Regarding this clone: The CDR3 end is not reached by the read, which stops 3 residues before it; the germline J gene fills it in. V and J are TRBV19 and TRBJ2-5, with 8 bases fitting TRBD1. With 2 bases clipped from V and 5 bases from J, the junction kept 7 bases outside the gene matches. Germline lookup yields CDR1 LNHDA and CDR2 SQIVND (reference sequence). This CDR3 is built from 15 residues. The covered CDR3 bases are TGTGCCAGTAGTATAACCCCAGGGGGCGCGGAGACC. It translates to CASSITPGGAET. The whole CDR3 sequence reads CASSITPGGAETQYF. Based on the CDR3 plus reference TRBV19 and TRBJ2-5, the full variable domain is DGGITQSPKYLFRKEGQNVTLSCEQNLNHDAMYWYRQDPGQGLRLIYYSQIVNDFQKGDIAEGYSVSREKKESFPLTVTSAQKNPTAFYLCASSITPGGAETQYFGPGTRLLVL.

This clone was detected ten times or more. The read ends 3 residues shy of where the CDR3 ends; the end is completed using the germline J gene. The chain joins TRBV2 to TRBJ2-1; D not certain. Trimming stripped 3 bases from V and 4 bases from J, with 7 bases between. CDR3 length: 13 amino acids. Germline V CDR1 and CDR2: SNHLY, FYNNEI. The DNA read from the CDR3 is TGTGCCAGCAGTGAGCACTCTTACAATGAG. This translates into CASSEHSYNE. The whole CDR3 is CASSEHSYNEQFF.

This clone was recorded many times. The read terminates 3 residues ahead of where the CDR3 ends, so the germline J gene completes it. The chain carries TRBV7-3 and TRBJ1-2; tentative D call: TRBD1 (6 bases). V was cut by 8 bases and J by 3 bases, with 13 bases left in between. CDR3 length: 13 amino acids. CDR1 and CDR2 from the germline V gene are SGHTA and FQGTGA. This CDR3 is CASGGGRDYGYTF. The sequenced CDR3 bases are TGTGCCAGCGGGGGGGGGCGCGACTATGGC.

The CDR3 region is CASSLDRAEYTEAFF. CDR3 bases read: TGCGCCAGCAGCTTGGACAGGGCCGAGTACACTGAA. V and J are TRBV5-1 and TRBJ1-1, with a possible D match to TRBD1 (6 bases). The read ends 3 residues shy of where the CDR3 ends; the end is completed using the germline J gene. CDR3 length: 15 residues. CDR1 SGHRS and CDR2 YFSETQ come from the germline V gene. Trimming pared 0 bases from V and 3 bases from J, leaving 12 bases between.

The table lists this clone with many counts. From the germline J gene comes the end of the CDR3, since the read stops 3 residues before it. The chain recombines TRBV18 with TRBJ1-1, with TRBD1 identical over 10 bases. The germline V gene encodes CDR1 KGHSH and CDR2 LQKENI. This CDR3 has 14 residues. V gave up 3 bases and J gave up 4 bases; unmatched junction bases: 2. CDR3 amino acids: CASSPGQGGTEAFF. The part of the CDR3 DNA that was read is TGTGCCAGCTCACCCGGACAGGGGGGCACTGAA.

In its sample, this clone was seen many times. The read ends 3 residues shy of where the CDR3 ends; the end is completed using the germline J gene. The chain has TRBV29-1 and TRBJ1-4; 12 bases are shared with TRBD1. V lost 7 bases, J lost 6 bases, and 3 bases stayed unmatched. Germline assignment: CDR1 SQVTM and CDR2 ANQGSEA. The CDR3 spans 13 residues. CDR3: CSGRDRGHEKLFF. The CDR3 DNA, read in part, is TGCAGCGGGAGGGACAGGGGGCATGAAAAA.

This clone was observed at least ten times. The read stops 3 residues short of the end of the CDR3; the missing end is completed from the germline J gene. The rearrangement links TRBV20-1 to TRBJ2-7, with D possibly TRBD2 on 6 matching bases. There are 13 residues in the CDR3. Trimming shortened V by 3 bases and J by 1 base, and 10 bases separated the two germline ends. The germline V gene has CDR1 DFQATT and CDR2 SNEGSKA (reference sequence). The part of the CDR3 DNA that was read is TGCAGTGCTAGGGACTATCGGTCCTACGAG. Its translation: CSARDYRSYE. The CDR3 in full is CSARDYRSYEQYF.

This clone was counted many times. The CDR3 end falls 3 residues outside the read, so it is completed with the germline J gene. The chain joins TRBV6-2 or TRBV6-3 to TRBJ1-2; TRBD1 might be the D (6 bases). Trimming stripped 5 bases from V and 4 bases from J, with 11 bases between. This CDR3 is 13 amino acids long. Per germline, CDR1 MNHEY and CDR2 SVGEGT. The chain's CDR3 is CASSPTGTYGYTF. CDR3 DNA (partial): TGTGCCAGCAGTCCGACAGGAACCTATGGC.